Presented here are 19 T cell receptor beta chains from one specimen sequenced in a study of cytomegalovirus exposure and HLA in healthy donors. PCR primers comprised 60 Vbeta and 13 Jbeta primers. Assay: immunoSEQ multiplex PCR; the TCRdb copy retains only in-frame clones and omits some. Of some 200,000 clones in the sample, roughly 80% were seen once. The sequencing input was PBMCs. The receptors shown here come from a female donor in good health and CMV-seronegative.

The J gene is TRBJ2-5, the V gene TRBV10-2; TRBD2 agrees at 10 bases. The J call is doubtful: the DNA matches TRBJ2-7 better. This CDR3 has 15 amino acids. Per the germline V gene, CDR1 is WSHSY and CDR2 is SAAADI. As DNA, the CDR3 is TGCGCCAGCAGTACAGCGGGAGGGAAATCCTACGAGCAGTACTTC. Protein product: CASSTAGGKSYEQYF.

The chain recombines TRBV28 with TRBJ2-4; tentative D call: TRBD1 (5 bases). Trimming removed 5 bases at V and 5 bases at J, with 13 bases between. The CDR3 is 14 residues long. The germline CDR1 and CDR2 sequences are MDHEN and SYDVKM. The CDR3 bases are TGTGCCAGCAGTAATGGCAGGGTGGAAAACATTCAGTACTTC. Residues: CASSNGRVENIQYF.

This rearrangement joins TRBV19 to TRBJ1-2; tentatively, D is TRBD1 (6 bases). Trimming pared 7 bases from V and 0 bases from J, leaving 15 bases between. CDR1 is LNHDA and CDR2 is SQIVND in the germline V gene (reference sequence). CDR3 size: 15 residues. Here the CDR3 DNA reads TGTGCCAGTAATAAACAGGGTCAGGCTAACTATGGCTACACCTTC. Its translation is CASNKQGQANYGYTF. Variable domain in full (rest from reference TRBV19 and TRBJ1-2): DGGITQSPKYLFRKEGQNVTLSCEQNLNHDAMYWYRQDPGQGLRLIYYSQIVNDFQKGDIAEGYSVSREKKESFPLTVTSAQKNPTAFYLCASNKQGQANYGYTFGSGTRLTVV.

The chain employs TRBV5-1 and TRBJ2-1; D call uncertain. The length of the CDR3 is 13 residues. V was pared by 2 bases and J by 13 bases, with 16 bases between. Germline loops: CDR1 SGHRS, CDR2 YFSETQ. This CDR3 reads CASSLAMSSGQFF. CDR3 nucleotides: TGCGCCAGCAGCTTAGCAATGAGTAGTGGTCAGTTCTTC.

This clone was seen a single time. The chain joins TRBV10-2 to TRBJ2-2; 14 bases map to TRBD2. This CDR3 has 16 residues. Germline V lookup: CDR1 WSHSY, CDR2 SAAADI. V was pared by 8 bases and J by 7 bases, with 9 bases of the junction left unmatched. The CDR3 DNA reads TGCGCCAGCGCCTGGGGGACTAGCGGGAGCGGCGGGGAGCTGTTTTTT. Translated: CASAWGTSGSGGELFF.

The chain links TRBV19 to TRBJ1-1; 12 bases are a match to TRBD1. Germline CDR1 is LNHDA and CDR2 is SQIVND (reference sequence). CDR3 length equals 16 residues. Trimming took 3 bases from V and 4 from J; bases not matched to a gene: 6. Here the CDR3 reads CASSIPGQGAFTEAFF. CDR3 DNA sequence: TGTGCCAGTAGTATCCCGGGACAGGGGGCTTTCACTGAAGCTTTCTTT.

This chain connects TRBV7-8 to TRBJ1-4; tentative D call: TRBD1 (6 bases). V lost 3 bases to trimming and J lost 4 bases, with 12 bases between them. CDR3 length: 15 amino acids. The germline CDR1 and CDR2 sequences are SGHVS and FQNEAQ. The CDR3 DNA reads TGTGCCAGCAGCTTGGGGGGGGCTATTAATGAAAAACTGTTTTTT. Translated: CASSLGGAINEKLFF.

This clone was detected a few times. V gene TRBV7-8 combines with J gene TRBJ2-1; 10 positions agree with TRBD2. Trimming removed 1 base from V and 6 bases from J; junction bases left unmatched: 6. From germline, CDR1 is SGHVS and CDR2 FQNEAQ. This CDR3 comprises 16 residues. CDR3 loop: CASSLGLAGVFNEQFF. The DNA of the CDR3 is TGTGCCAGCAGCTTAGGGCTAGCGGGAGTATTCAATGAGCAGTTCTTC.

The CDR3 loop is CASSLAPGRSGSSYEQYF. The DNA of the CDR3 is TGTGCCAGCAGCTTAGCCCCAGGGCGTAGCGGCAGCTCCTACGAGCAGTACTTC. J is TRBJ2-7 and V is TRBV11-2; possibly TRBD2 for D (6 bases). Germline V lookup: CDR1 SGHAT, CDR2 FQNNGV. Trimming removed 1 base at V and 0 bases at J, with 19 bases between. The CDR3 has 18 amino acids.

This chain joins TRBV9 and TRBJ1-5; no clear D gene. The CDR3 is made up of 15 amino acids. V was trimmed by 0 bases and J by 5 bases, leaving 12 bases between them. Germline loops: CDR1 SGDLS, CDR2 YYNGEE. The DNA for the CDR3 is TGTGCCAGCAGCGTAGACCAGGAGGGAGATCAGCCCCAGCATTTT. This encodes CASSVDQEGDQPQHF.

CDR3 DNA sequence: TGCGCCAGCAGCCAAGGCGTTCCTGGGGGGACAGATACGCAGTATTTT. This gives the protein CASSQGVPGGTDTQYF. The J gene is TRBJ2-3, the V gene TRBV4-1, with D possibly being TRBD2 (6 bases). Trimming left V 1 base short and J 3 bases short, with 14 bases between. Germline V lookup: CDR1 MGHRA, CDR2 YSYEKL. The CDR3 totals 16 residues.

The CDR3 region has the DNA TGTGCCAGCAGTGAAGACAGATATGGCTACACCTTC. It is translated as CASSEDRYGYTF. The chain employs TRBV2 and TRBJ1-2, with no clear D. The germline gives CDR1 SNHLY, CDR2 FYNNEI. V was pared by 1 base and J by 5 bases, with 5 bases between. The CDR3 runs 12 residues. The full variable domain, with the rest looked up from reference TRBV2 and TRBJ1-2, is EPEVTQTPSHQVTQMGQEVILRCVPISNHLYFYWYRQILGQKVEFLVSFYNNEISEKSEIFDDQFSVERPDGSNFTLKIRSTKLEDSAMYFCASSEDRYGYTFGSGTRLTVV.

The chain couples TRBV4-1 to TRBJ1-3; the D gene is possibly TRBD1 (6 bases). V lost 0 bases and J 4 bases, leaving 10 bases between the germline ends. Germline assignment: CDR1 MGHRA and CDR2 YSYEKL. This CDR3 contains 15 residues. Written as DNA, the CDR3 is TGCGCCAGCAGCCAAGACCCAGGGGAAGGAAACACCATATATTTT. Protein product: CASSQDPGEGNTIYF.

CDR3 coding DNA: TGTGCCAGCAGACTAGCGGGGGACTCCGCCACCGGGGAGCTGTTTTTT. Protein product: CASRLAGDSATGELFF. The rearrangement uses TRBV7-9 and TRBJ2-2; 11 positions agree with TRBD2. This CDR3 contains 16 residues. Germline V lookup: CDR1 SEHNR, CDR2 FQNEAQ (reference sequence). V lost 6 bases and J lost 4; bases outside the gene matches: 7.

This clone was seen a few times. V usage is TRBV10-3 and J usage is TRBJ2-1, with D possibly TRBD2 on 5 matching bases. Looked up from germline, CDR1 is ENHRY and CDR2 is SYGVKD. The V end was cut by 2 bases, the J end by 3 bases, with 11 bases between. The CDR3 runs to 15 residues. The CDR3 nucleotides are TGTGCCATCAGTGAGACAACTAGGAACTACAATGAGCAGTTCTTC. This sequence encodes CAISETTRNYNEQFF.

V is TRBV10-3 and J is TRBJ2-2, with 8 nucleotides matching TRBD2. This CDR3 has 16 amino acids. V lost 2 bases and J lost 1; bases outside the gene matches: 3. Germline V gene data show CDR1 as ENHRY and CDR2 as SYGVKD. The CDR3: CAISEGLAGNTGELFF. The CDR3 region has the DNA TGTGCCATCAGTGAGGGGCTAGCGGGGAACACCGGGGAGCTGTTTTTT.

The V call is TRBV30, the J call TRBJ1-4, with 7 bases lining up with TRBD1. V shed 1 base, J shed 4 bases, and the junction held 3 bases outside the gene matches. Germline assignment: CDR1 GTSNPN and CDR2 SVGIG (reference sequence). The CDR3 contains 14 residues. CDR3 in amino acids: CAWSADRVNEKLFF. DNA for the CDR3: TGTGCCTGGAGTGCTGACAGGGTTAATGAAAAACTGTTTTTT.

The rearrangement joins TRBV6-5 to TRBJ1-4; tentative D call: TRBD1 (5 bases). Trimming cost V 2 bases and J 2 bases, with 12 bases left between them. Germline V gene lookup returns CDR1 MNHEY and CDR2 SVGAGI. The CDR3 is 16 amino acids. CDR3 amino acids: CASSYQGRNTNEKLFF. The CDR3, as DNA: TGTGCCAGCAGTTACCAGGGTCGGAACACTAATGAAAAACTGTTTTTT.

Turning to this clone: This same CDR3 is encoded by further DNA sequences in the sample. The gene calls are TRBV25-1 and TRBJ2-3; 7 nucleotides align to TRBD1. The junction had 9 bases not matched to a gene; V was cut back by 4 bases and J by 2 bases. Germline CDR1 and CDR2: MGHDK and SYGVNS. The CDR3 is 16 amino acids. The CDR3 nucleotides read TGTGCCAGCAGTGCAGGGACAGTCTTACACACAGATACGCAGTATTTT. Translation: CASSAGTVLHTDTQYF. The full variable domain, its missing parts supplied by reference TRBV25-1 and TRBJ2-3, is EADIYQTPRYLVIGTGKKITLECSQTMGHDKMYWYQQDPGMELHLIHYSYGVNSTEKGDLSSESTVSRIRTEHFPLTLESARPSHTSQYLCASSAGTVLHTDTQYFGPGTRLTVL.